These T cell receptor beta chains were read from a single sample in a study of OX40 agonist ivuxolimab in advanced cancers. The method was immunoSEQ multiplex PCR; TCRdb's version includes in-frame clones alone and lacks a portion of them. The sample lists some 95,000 clones, around 82% occurring once. Sequenced material: CD4+ or CD8+ T cells sorted from blood, taken in a trial of the OX40 agonist ivuxolimab. The origin of the receptors is an adult with an advanced solid tumor such as melanoma, head and neck, liver or kidney cancer. Both conserved end residues are part of each CDR3. Each record gives: J gene, V gene, clone size, D gene, CDR3 protein, CDR3 DNA. The D gene is left open where the match is weak. Expanded clones are given a class, and other clones once, few, many or no size at all.

>TRBJ2-5|TRBV9|.|.
CASSKWGEETQYF
TGTGCCAGCAGCAAGTGGGGAGAGGAGACCCAGTACTTC
>TRBJ2-7|TRBV4-1|.|TRBD1
CASRTGDASYEQYF
TGCGCCAGCAGAACAGGGGATGCCTCCTACGAGCAGTACTTC
>TRBJ2-5|TRBV6-1|.|TRBD1
CASNSAGTEETQYF
TGTGCCAGCAACAGCGCCGGGACAGAAGAGACCCAGTACTTC
>TRBJ1-2|TRBV5-6|.|.
CASSPGSVFYYGYTF
TGTGCCAGCAGCCCAGGGTCAGTCTTTTACTATGGCTACACCTTC
>TRBJ2-7|TRBV2|.|.
CASSEKGPDHEQYF
TGTGCCAGCAGTGAAAAGGGCCCTGACCACGAGCAGTACTTC
>TRBJ2-1|TRBV9|few|.
CASSVGGNSYNEQFF
TGTGCCAGCAGCGTAGGCGGGAACTCCTACAATGAGCAGTTCTTC
>TRBJ2-1|TRBV4-2|.|TRBD2
CASSLLAGGNNEQFF
TGTGCCAGCAGCCTACTAGCGGGAGGAAATAATGAGCAGTTCTTC
>TRBJ2-7|TRBV9|.|TRBD2
CASSVEAGLAGGEQYF
TGTGCCAGCAGCGTAGAAGCAGGGCTAGCGGGAGGCGAGCAGTACTTC
>TRBJ1-2|TRBV28|.|.
CASSPLVHYGYTF
TGTGCCAGCAGTCCCCTGGTCCACTATGGCTACACCTTC
>TRBJ1-6|TRBV29-1|.|TRBD1
CSVRGTGMSSYNSPLHF
TGCAGCGTGCGGGGGACAGGGATGAGCTCCTATAATTCACCCCTCCACTTT
>TRBJ1-3|TRBV4-3|once|.
CASSPTDLNSGNTIYF
TGCGCCAGCAGCCCCACAGACTTGAACTCTGGAAACACCATATATTTT
>TRBJ2-7|TRBV4-2|.|.
CASSQVGSLTYEQYF
TGTGCCAGCAGCCAAGTAGGTAGCCTTACCTACGAGCAGTACTTC
>TRBJ2-3|TRBV7-8|.|TRBD2
CASSLIGGRRTDTQYF
TGTGCCAGCAGCTTAATAGGCGGGAGGAGGACAGATACGCAGTATTTT
>TRBJ2-1|TRBV7-9|.|.
CASSLATGGEQFF
TGTGCCAGCAGCTTAGCAACGGGCGGGGAGCAGTTCTTC
>TRBJ2-1|TRBV5-4|.|TRBD2
CASSSSGSRYNEQFF
TGTGCCAGCAGCTCTAGCGGGAGTCGATACAATGAGCAGTTCTTC
>TRBJ2-2|TRBV10-1|.|TRBD1
CASSEDPGQGDGELFF
TGCGCCAGCAGTGAGGATCCTGGACAGGGTGACGGGGAGCTGTTTTTT
>TRBJ1-5|TRBV27|.|.
CASSFDRLGQPQHF
TGTGCCAGCAGTTTTGACAGGCTTGGTCAGCCCCAGCATTTT
>TRBJ1-2|TRBV6-1|.|.
CATFSPPTANYGYTF
TGTGCCACCTTCTCGCCCCCTACAGCTAACTATGGCTACACCTTC
>TRBJ1-6|TRBV19|few|.
CASSMDGDGPYNSPLHF
TGTGCCAGTAGTATGGACGGAGACGGCCCCTATAATTCACCCCTCCACTTT
>TRBJ2-1|TRBV14|.|.
CASSQDYGFGVEQFF
TGTGCCAGCAGCCAAGATTACGGTTTCGGTGTAGAGCAGTTCTTC
>TRBJ2-7|TRBV6-5|.|.
CASSRDRGYEQYF
TGTGCCAGCTCAAGAGATCGGGGCTACGAGCAGTACTTC
>TRBJ1-3|TRBV5-1|.|.
CASSPAVGRNTIYF
TGCGCCAGCAGCCCCGCCGTGGGGAGAAACACCATATATTTT
>TRBJ2-1|TRBV2|.|.
CASKGGSYNEQFF
TGTGCCAGCAAGGGGGGCTCCTACAATGAGCAGTTCTTC
>TRBJ1-2|TRBV19|.|.
CASSYDGRYGYTF
TGTGCCAGTAGTTATGACGGTCGCTATGGCTACACCTTC
>TRBJ1-1|TRBV7-2|.|.
CASSLGVRGLTEAFF
TGTGCCAGCAGCTTAGGGGTTAGGGGTCTAACTGAAGCTTTCTTT
>TRBJ2-3|TRBV4-2|.|.
CASSRDARGAGGADTQYF
TGTGCCAGCAGCCGGGACGCCAGGGGAGCGGGTGGGGCAGATACGCAGTATTTT
>TRBJ1-1|TRBV19|.|.
CASSIEEGHTEAFF
TGTGCCAGTAGTATAGAGGAGGGTCACACTGAAGCTTTCTTT
>TRBJ2-1|TRBV11-2|.|TRBD1
CASSLDVGTGYHEQFF
TGTGCCAGCAGCTTAGATGTTGGGACAGGGTACCATGAGCAGTTCTTC